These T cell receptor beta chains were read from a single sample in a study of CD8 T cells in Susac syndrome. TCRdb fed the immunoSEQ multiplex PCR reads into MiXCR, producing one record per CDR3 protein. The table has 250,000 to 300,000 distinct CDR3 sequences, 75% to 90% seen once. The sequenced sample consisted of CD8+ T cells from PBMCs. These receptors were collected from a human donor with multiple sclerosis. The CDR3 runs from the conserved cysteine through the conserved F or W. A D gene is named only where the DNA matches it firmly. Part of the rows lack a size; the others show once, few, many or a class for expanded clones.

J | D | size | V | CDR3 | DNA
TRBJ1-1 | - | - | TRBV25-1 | CASSWGRLTEAFF | TGTGCCAGCAGTTGGGGGCGGCTCACTGAAGCTTTCTTT
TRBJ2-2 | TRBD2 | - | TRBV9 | CASSGGGTSGNTGELFF | TGTGCCAGCAGCGGAGGGGGGACTAGCGGGAACACCGGGGAGCTGTTTTTT
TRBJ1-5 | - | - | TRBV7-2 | CASSLTLAGAGSNQPQHF | TGTGCCAGCAGCTTAACATTAGCTGGGGCCGGTAGCAATCAGCCCCAGCATTTT
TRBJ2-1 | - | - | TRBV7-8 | CASSFVGWGDTRLGEQFF | TGTGCCAGCAGCTTCGTCGGCTGGGGCGACACCCGACTAGGTGAGCAGTTCTTC
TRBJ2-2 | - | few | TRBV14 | CASSQLNTGELFF | TGTGCCAGCAGCCAACTCAACACCGGGGAGCTGTTTTTT
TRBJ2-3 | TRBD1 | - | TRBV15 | CATSRAKGTGNTDTQYF | TGTGCCACCAGCAGAGCCAAGGGGACAGGGAACACAGATACGCAGTATTTT
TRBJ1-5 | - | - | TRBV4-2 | CASSQSTVSNQPQHF | TGTGCCAGCAGCCAATCAACCGTGAGCAATCAGCCCCAGCATTTT
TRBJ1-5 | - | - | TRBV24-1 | CATSENRGDQPQHF | TGTGCCACCAGTGAGAATAGGGGGGATCAGCCCCAGCATTTT
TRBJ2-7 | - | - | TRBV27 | CASSLQLGPEQYF | TGTGCCAGCAGTTTACAACTGGGGCCCGAGCAGTACTTC
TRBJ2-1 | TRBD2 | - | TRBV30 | CAWSVLTSVDEQFF | TGTGCCTGGAGCGTTTTGACTAGCGTGGATGAGCAGTTCTTC
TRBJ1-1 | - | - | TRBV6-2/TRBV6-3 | CASSYSRGHNTEAFF | TGTGCCAGCAGTTACTCGAGGGGACACAACACTGAAGCTTTCTTT
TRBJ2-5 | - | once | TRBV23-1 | CASSQGGGKRETQYF | TGCGCCAGCAGTCAAGGCGGAGGGAAACGAGAGACCCAGTACTTC
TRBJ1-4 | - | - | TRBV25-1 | CASSEYQGATNEKLFF | TGTGCCAGCAGTGAATATCAAGGGGCAACTAATGAAAAACTGTTTTTT
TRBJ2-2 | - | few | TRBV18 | CASSPPGGANTGELFF | TGTGCCAGCTCACCACCGGGGGGAGCGAACACCGGGGAGCTGTTTTTT
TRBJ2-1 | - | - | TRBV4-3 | CASSQDRIAVYNEQFF | TGCGCCAGCAGCCAAGATAGAATAGCGGTTTACAATGAGCAGTTCTTC
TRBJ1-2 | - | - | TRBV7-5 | CISVSEAWPRTYGYTF | -
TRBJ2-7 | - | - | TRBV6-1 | CASSLGGFGEQYF | TGTGCCAGCAGTCTTGGGGGTTTTGGGGAGCAGTACTTC